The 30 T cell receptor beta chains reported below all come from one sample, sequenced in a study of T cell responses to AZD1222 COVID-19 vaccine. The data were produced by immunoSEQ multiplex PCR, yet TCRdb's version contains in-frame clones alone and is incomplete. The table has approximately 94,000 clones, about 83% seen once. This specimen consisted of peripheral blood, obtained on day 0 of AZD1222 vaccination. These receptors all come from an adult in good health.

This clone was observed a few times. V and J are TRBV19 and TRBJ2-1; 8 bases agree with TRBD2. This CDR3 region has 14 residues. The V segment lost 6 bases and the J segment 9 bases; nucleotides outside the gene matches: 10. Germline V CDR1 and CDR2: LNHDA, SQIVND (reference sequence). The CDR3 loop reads CASSIPSAGVEQFF. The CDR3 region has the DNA TGTGCCAGTAGCATCCCCTCAGCGGGGGTTGAGCAGTTCTTC.

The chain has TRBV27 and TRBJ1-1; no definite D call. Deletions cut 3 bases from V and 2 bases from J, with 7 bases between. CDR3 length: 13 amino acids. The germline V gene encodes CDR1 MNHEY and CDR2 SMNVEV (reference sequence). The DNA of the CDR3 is TGTGCCAGCAGTTTTCGACCTAACACTGAAGCTTTCTTT. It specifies CASSFRPNTEAFF.

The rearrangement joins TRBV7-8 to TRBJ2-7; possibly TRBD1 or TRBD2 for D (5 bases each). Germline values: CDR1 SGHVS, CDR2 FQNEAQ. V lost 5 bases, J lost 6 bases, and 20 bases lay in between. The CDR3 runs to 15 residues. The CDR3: CASSPREGQLFEQYF. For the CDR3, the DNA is TGTGCCAGCAGCCCCCGCGAGGGGCAGCTGTTCGAGCAGTACTTC.

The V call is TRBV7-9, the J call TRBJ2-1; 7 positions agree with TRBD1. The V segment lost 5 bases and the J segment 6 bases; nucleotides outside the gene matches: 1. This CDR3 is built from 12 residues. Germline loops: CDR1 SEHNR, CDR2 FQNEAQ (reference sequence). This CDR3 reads CASSPGGNEQFF. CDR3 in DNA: TGTGCCAGCAGCCCAGGGGGCAATGAGCAGTTCTTC. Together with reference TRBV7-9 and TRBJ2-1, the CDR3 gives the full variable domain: DTGVSQNPRHKITKRGQNVTFRCDPISEHNRLYWYRQTLGQGPEFLTYFQNEAQLEKSRLLSDRFSAERPKGSFSTLEIQRTEQGDSAMYLCASSPGGNEQFFGPGTRLTVL.

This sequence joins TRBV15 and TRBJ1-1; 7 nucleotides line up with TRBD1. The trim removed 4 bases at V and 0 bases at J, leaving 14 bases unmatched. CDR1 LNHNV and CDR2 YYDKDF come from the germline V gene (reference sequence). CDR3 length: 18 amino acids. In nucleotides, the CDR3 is TGTGCCACCAGCACCGAGGGGGCCTGGCGGCGTGTGAACACTGAAGCTTTCTTT. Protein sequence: CATSTEGAWRRVNTEAFF.

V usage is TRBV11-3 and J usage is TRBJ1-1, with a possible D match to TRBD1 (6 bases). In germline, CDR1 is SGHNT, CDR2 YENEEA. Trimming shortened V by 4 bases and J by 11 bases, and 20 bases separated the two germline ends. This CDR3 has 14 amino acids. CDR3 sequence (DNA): TGTGCCAGCAGCTCCCTCACCGGGACACGGGGGGCTTTCTTT. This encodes CASSSLTGTRGAFF.

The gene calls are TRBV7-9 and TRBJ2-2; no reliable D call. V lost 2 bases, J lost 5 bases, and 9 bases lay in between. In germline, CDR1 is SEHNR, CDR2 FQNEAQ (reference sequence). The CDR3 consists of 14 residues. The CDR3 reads CASSLISETGELFF. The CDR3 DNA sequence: TGTGCCAGCAGCTTAATTTCAGAAACCGGGGAGCTGTTTTTT.

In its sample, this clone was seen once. The CDR3 DNA is TGTGCCAGTGCGGGGACCGGCGAAAAACTGTTTTTT. Its protein product is CASAGTGEKLFF. The chain uses TRBV19 and TRBJ1-4; the D gene is possibly TRBD1 (5 bases). V was pared by 8 bases and J by 8 bases, with 12 bases between. CDR1 and CDR2 from the germline V gene are LNHDA and SQIVND (reference sequence). The CDR3 loop spans 12 amino acids.

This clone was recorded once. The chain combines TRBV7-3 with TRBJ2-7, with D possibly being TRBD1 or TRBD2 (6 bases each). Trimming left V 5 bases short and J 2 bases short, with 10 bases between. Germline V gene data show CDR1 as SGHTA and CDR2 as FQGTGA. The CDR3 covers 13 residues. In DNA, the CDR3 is TGTGCCAGCAGCCAGGGGAGGACCTACGAGCAGTACTTC. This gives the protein CASSQGRTYEQYF.

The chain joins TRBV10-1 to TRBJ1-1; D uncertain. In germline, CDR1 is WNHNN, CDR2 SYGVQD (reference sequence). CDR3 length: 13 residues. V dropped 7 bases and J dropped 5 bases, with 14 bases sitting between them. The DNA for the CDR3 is TGCGCCAGCACGCACGGGATGGGGACTGAAGCTTTCTTT. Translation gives CASTHGMGTEAFF.

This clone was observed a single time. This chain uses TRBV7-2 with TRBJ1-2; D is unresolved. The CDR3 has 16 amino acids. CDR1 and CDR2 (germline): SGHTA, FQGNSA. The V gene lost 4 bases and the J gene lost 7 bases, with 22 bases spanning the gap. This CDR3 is CASSSRAGTSPSGYTF. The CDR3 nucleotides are TGTGCCAGCAGCTCCCGGGCAGGAACAAGTCCGTCTGGCTACACCTTC.

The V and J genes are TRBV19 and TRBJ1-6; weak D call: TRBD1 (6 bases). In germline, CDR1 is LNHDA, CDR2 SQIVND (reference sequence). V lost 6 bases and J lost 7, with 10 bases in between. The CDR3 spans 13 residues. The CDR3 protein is CASRGTGNSPLHF. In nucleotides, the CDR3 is TGTGCCAGTAGGGGAACAGGGAATTCACCCCTCCACTTT.

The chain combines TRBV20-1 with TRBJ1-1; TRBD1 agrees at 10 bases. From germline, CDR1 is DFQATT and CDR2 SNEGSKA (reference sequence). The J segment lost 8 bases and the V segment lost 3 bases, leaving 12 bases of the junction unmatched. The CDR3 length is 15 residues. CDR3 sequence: CSASRTVETGGEAFF. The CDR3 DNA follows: TGCAGTGCTAGTCGGACTGTTGAGACAGGGGGCGAAGCTTTCTTT.

CDR3 sequence (DNA): TGTGCCAGCAGATCCGGGACAGGGGGGACACCCCTCCACTTT. It is translated as CASRSGTGGTPLHF. The chain couples TRBV9 to TRBJ1-6; 11 bases are a match to TRBD1. With 5 bases clipped from V and 11 bases from J, the junction kept 6 bases outside the gene matches. This CDR3 comprises 14 residues. Germline V gene sequence: CDR1 SGDLS, CDR2 YYNGEE.

The CDR3 sequence is CASSPRETYEQYF. The CDR3 coding sequence is TGTGCCAGCTCCCCCCGGGAGACCTACGAGCAGTACTTC. The chain couples TRBV18 to TRBJ2-7, with D tentatively TRBD2 (6 bases). The germline CDR1 and CDR2 sequences are KGHSH and LQKENI. The CDR3 extends over 13 amino acids. V was cut by 6 bases and J by 2 bases, with 11 bases left in between.

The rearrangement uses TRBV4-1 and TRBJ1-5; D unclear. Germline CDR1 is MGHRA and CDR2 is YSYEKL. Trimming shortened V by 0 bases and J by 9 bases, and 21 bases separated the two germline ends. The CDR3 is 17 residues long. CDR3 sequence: CASSQDPRTVGISPQHF. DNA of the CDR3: TGCGCCAGCAGCCAAGACCCCCGGACGGTCGGGATCTCGCCCCAGCATTTT.

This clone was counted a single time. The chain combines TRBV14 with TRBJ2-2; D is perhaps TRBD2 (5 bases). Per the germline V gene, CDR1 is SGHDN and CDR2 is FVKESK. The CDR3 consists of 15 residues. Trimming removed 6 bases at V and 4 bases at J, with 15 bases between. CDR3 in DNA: TGTGCCAGCAGGCAGGACCGGACTCGCACCGGGGAGCTGTTTTTT. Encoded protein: CASRQDRTRTGELFF.

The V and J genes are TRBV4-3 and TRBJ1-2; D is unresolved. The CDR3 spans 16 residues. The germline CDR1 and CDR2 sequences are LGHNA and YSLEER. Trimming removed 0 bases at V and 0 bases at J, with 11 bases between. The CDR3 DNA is TGCGCCAGCAGCCAAGAATCGGCAGGAGCTAACTATGGCTACACCTTC. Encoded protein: CASSQESAGANYGYTF.

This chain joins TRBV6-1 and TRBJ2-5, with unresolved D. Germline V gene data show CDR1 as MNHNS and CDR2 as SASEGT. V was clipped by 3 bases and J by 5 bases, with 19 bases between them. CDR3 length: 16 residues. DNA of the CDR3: TGTGCCAGCAGTGAGAACATTGGGATCGGATTCGAGACCCAGTACTTC. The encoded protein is CASSENIGIGFETQYF.

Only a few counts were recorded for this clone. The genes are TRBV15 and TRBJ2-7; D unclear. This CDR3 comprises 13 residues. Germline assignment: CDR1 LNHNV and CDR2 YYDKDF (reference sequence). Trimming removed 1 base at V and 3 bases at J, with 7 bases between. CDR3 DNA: TGTGCCACCAGCAGAGGGCCAAGCTACGAGCAGTACTTC. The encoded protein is CATSRGPSYEQYF.

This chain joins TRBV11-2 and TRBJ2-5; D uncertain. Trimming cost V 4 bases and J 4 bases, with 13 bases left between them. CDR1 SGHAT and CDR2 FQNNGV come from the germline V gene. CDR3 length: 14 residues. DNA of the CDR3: TGTGCCAGCAGCTCCCGGACCCTAGGAGAGACCCAGTACTTC. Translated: CASSSRTLGETQYF.

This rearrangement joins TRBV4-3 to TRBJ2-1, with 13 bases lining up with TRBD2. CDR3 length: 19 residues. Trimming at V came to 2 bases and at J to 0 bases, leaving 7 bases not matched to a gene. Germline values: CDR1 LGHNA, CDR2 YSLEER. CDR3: CASSQRTSGRGYSYNEQFF. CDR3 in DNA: TGCGCCAGCAGCCAACGGACTAGCGGGAGAGGTTACTCCTACAATGAGCAGTTCTTC.

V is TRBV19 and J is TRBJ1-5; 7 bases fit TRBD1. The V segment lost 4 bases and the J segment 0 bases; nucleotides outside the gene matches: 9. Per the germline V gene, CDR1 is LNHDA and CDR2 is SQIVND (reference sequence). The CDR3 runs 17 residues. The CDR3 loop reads CASSNRQGRYSNQPQHF. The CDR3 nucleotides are TGTGCCAGTAGTAACAGACAGGGAAGGTATAGCAATCAGCCCCAGCATTTT.

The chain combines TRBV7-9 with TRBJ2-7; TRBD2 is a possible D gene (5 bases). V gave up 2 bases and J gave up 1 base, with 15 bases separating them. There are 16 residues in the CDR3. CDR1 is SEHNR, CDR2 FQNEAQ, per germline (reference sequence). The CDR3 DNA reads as TGTGCCAGCAGCTTACCCCCACCCCAGCGGTCCTACGAGCAGTACTTC. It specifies CASSLPPPQRSYEQYF.

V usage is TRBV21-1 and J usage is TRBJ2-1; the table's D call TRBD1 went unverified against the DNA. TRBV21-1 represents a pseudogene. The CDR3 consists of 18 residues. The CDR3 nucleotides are TGTGCCAGCAGCAAAGTTCCCAACAGGGGACCTTTCTACAATGAGCAGTTCTTC. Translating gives CASSKVPNRGPFYNEQFF.

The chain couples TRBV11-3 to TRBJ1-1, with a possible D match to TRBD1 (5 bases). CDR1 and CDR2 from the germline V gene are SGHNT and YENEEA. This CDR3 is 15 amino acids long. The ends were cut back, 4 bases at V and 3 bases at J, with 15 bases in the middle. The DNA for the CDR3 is TGTGCCAGCAGCTCCACGGGGGGAGAGGACACTGAAGCTTTCTTT. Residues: CASSSTGGEDTEAFF. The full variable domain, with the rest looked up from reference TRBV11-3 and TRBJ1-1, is EAGVVQSPRYKIIEKKQPVAFWCNPISGHNTLYWYLQNLGQGPELLIRYENEEAVDDSQLPKDRFSAERLKGVDSTLKIQPAELGDSAVYLCASSSTGGEDTEAFFGQGTRLTVV.

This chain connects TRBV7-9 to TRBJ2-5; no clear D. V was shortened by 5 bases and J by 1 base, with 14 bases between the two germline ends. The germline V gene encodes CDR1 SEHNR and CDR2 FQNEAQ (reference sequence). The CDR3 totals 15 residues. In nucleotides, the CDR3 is TGTGCCAGCAGCCCCCGACTTAGGGTCCAAGAGACCCAGTACTTC. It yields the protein CASSPRLRVQETQYF.

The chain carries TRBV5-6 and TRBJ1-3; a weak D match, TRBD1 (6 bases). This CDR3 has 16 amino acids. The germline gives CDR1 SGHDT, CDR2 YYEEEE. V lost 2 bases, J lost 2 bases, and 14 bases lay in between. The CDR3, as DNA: TGTGCCAGCAGCTTATTGGCGGGGGCGACTGGAAACACCATATATTTT. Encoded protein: CASSLLAGATGNTIYF.

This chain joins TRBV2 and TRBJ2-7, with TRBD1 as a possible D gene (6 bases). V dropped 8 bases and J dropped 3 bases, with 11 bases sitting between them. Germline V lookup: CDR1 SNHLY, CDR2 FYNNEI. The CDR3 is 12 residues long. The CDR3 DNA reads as TGTGCCAGCGGGGACACCTACTACGAGCAGTACTTC. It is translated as CASGDTYYEQYF.

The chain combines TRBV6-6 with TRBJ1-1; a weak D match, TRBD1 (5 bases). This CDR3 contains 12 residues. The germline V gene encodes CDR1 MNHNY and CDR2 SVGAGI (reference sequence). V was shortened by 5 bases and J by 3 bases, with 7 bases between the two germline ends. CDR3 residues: CASSEGYTEAFF. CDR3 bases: TGTGCCAGCAGTGAGGGGTACACTGAAGCTTTCTTT.